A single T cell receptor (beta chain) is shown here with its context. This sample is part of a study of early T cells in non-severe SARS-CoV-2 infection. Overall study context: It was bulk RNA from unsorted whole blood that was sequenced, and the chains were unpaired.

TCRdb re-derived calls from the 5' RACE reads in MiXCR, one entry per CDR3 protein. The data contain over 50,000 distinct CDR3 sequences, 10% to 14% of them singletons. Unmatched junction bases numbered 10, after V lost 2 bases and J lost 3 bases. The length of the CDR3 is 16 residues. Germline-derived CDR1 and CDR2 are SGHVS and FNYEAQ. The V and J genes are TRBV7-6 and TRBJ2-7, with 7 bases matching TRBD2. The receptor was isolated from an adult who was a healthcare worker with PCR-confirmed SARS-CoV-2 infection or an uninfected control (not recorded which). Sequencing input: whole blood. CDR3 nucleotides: TGTGCCAGCAGCTTATCGCCGGGGGGTGTAATCTACGAGCAGTACTTC. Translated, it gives CASSLSPGGVIYEQYF. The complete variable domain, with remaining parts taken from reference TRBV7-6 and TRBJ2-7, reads GAGVSQSPRYKVTKRGQDVALRCDPISGHVSLYWYRQALGQGPEFLTYFNYEAQQDKSGLPNDRFSAERPEGSISTLTIQRTEQRDSAMYRCASSLSPGGVIYEQYFGPGTRLTVT.